These 27 T cell receptor beta chains originate from one sample sequenced in a study of cytomegalovirus exposure and HLA in healthy donors (dated by TCRdb to between 2016 and 2019). The protocol used for the library was the immunoSEQ multiplex PCR assay. For the multiplex PCR, a mixture combining 60 forward primers for TCR Vbeta segments and 13 reverse primers for TCR Jbeta segments was used. TCRdb took over this immuneACCESS table, retaining in-frame rearrangements with V and J assigned. Such tables are incomplete; in checked studies, under half of the missing clones stem from an unresolved V gene, and the remainder is unexplained. The table for this sample lists approximately 150,000 clones; about 77% of them were counted only once. The ten top clones hold around 1.3% of the sample. Sample: PBMCs. Receptors originate from a woman in her fifties or sixties in good health and CMV-seronegative.

This chain connects TRBV6-6 to TRBJ1-2; 7 nucleotides line up with TRBD1. Germline trimming cut 5 bases from V and 8 bases from J; bases unmatched to any gene: 11. The CDR3 is 14 amino acids. The V gene's germline CDR1 is MNHNY and CDR2 SVGAGI (reference sequence). This CDR3 is CASSTLNTGEGYTF. Written as DNA, the CDR3 is TGTGCCAGCAGTACTCTAAATACAGGGGAAGGCTACACCTTC.

The gene calls are TRBV19 and TRBJ1-2; 10 bases map to TRBD1. This CDR3 is built from 15 residues. Germline CDR1 LNHDA, CDR2 SQIVND (reference sequence). Losses at the gene ends were 4 bases for V and 9 bases for J; bases not matched to a gene: 11. CDR3 region: CASSREGTGASRYTF. The CDR3 DNA reads TGTGCCAGTAGTAGGGAAGGGACAGGGGCATCCCGCTACACCTTC.

This clone was found a few times. The gene calls are TRBV4-3 and TRBJ1-2, with D tentatively TRBD1 (6 bases). Trimming shortened V by 4 bases and J by 3 bases, and 12 bases separated the two germline ends. The CDR3 totals 14 residues. CDR1 and CDR2 (germline): LGHNA, YSLEER. The CDR3 loop reads CASSLQQGDYGYTF. Written as DNA, the CDR3 is TGCGCCAGCAGCCTTCAACAGGGAGACTATGGCTACACCTTC.

J is TRBJ1-2 and V is TRBV18; 10 bases line up with TRBD1. Trimming at V came to 2 bases and at J to 3 bases, leaving 3 bases not matched to a gene. The CDR3 is 15 residues long. Germline V gives CDR1 KGHSH, CDR2 LQKENI. For the CDR3, the DNA is TGTGCCAGCTCACCAGGGACAGGGGTGGACTATGGCTACACCTTC. It translates to CASSPGTGVDYGYTF. Together with reference TRBV18 and TRBJ1-2, the CDR3 gives the full variable domain: NAGVMQNPRHLVRRRGQEARLRCSPMKGHSHVYWYRQLPEEGLKFMVYLQKENIIDESGMPKERFSAEFPKEGPSILRIQQVVRGDSAAYFCASSPGTGVDYGYTFGSGTRLTVV.

This clone was detected only a few times. The chain couples TRBV5-4 to TRBJ1-4; D is unresolved. V gave up 5 bases and J gave up 3 bases, with 14 bases separating them. The V gene's germline CDR1 is SGHNT and CDR2 YYREEE (reference sequence). The CDR3 is made up of 15 amino acids. The CDR3 loop is CASRSRSLPNEKLFF. The CDR3 DNA reads as TGTGCCAGCAGATCACGATCGCTACCTAATGAAAAACTGTTTTTT.

CDR3 amino acids: CASSEGGDNYNEQFF. CDR3 DNA: TGTGCCAGCAGCGAGGGGGGGGATAATTACAATGAGCAGTTCTTC. The chain combines TRBV9 with TRBJ2-1, with D perhaps matching TRBD2 (7 bases). The V gene's germline CDR1 is SGDLS and CDR2 YYNGEE. Trimming removed 3 bases at V and 4 bases at J, with 14 bases between. The CDR3 totals 15 residues.

The chain has TRBV20-1 and TRBJ2-5; 7 positions agree with TRBD2. V was clipped by 1 base and J by 13 bases; unmatched bases: 6. The CDR3 covers 11 residues. CDR1 and CDR2 (germline): DFQATT, SNEGSKA (reference sequence). Written as DNA, the CDR3 is TGCAGTGCTAGAGTACCAGGGAGGGGGTACTTC. Protein: CSARVPGRGYF.

The chain recombines TRBV7-9 with TRBJ2-7; 8 nucleotides agree with TRBD1. This CDR3 has 14 residues. Germline CDR1 SEHNR, CDR2 FQNEAQ (reference sequence). V shed 3 bases, J shed 3 bases, and the junction held 4 bases outside the gene matches. The CDR3 protein is CASSFVGTGYEQYF. The CDR3 nucleotides read TGTGCCAGCAGCTTCGTCGGGACAGGCTACGAGCAGTACTTC.

V gene TRBV16 combines with J gene TRBJ1-1; TRBD1 is a possible D gene (5 bases). This CDR3 is 15 amino acids long. The ends were cut back, 3 bases at V and 1 base at J, with 12 bases in the middle. Germline CDR1 and CDR2: KGHSY and FQNENV. The chain's CDR3 is CASSQQTAENTEAFF. As DNA, the CDR3 is TGTGCCAGCAGCCAGCAGACAGCCGAGAACACTGAAGCTTTCTTT.

The chain combines TRBV9 with TRBJ2-7, with TRBD2 as a possible D gene (5 bases). This CDR3 has 15 residues. Germline CDR1 SGDLS, CDR2 YYNGEE. V lost 4 bases and J lost 5, with 19 bases in between. The CDR3 region has the DNA TGTGCCAGCAGCCCAGGAGGACTGCCCGGCAACGAGCAGTACTTC. It translates to CASSPGGLPGNEQYF.

V is TRBV7-9 and J is TRBJ1-4, with D uncertain. Germline V CDR1 and CDR2: SEHNR, FQNEAQ (reference sequence). V lost 2 bases, J lost 6 bases, and 16 bases lay in between. The CDR3 totals 16 residues. CDR3 DNA: TGTGCCAGCAGCTTACACTTACGAAGGGAGTATGAAAAACTGTTTTTT. Residues: CASSLHLRREYEKLFF.

The rearrangement uses TRBV6-1 and TRBJ2-7, with 8 bases that match TRBD2. The CDR3 is 14 amino acids. J gave up 0 bases and V 8 bases, and 6 bases lay outside the gene matches. CDR1 MNHNS and CDR2 SASEGT come from the germline V gene. DNA for the CDR3: TGTGCCAGCCGCTTAGCGGGGACCTCCTACGAGCAGTACTTC. This encodes CASRLAGTSYEQYF.

The chain is built from TRBV28 and TRBJ1-2; 10 nucleotides match TRBD1. V lost 6 bases and J lost 8; bases outside the gene matches: 12. The CDR3 runs 15 residues. The germline CDR1 and CDR2 sequences are MDHEN and SYDVKM. The CDR3 DNA reads as TGTGCCAGCAGCTCACCCGGCTGGGGACAGGGGGGCTACACCTTC. Protein product: CASSSPGWGQGGYTF.

The chain combines TRBV25-1 with TRBJ2-5; 8 bases align to TRBD2. The V segment lost 4 bases and the J segment 6 bases; nucleotides outside the gene matches: 13. Looked up from germline, CDR1 is MGHDK and CDR2 is SYGVNS. This CDR3 is 16 amino acids long. The CDR3 protein is CASSGSGGGSRKTQYF. The CDR3 DNA reads as TGTGCCAGCAGTGGATCCGGGGGGGGTAGCCGGAAGACCCAGTACTTC.

The V gene is TRBV7-5, the J gene TRBJ1-1. TRBV7-5 is recorded as a pseudogene. The CDR3 spans 14 residues. The CDR3 here is CARTIPPRGGEAFF. CDR3 DNA: TGTGCCAGAACCATCCCCCCCCGGGGGGGCGAAGCTTTCTTT.

V usage is TRBV19 and J usage is TRBJ2-1, with a tentative D call TRBD1 (6 bases). The CDR3 has 15 residues. Looked up from germline, CDR1 is LNHDA and CDR2 is SQIVND (reference sequence). Trimming stripped 3 bases from V and 9 bases from J, with 18 bases between. CDR3 protein: CASSMELSVRGEQFF. The CDR3, as DNA: TGTGCCAGTAGTATGGAACTAAGCGTCAGGGGTGAGCAGTTCTTC. The variable domain in full, with the rest retrieved from reference TRBV19 and TRBJ2-1, is DGGITQSPKYLFRKEGQNVTLSCEQNLNHDAMYWYRQDPGQGLRLIYYSQIVNDFQKGDIAEGYSVSREKKESFPLTVTSAQKNPTAFYLCASSMELSVRGEQFFGPGTRLTVL.

V and J are TRBV10-3 and TRBJ1-6, with 11 nucleotides matching TRBD1. This CDR3 has 19 residues. V lost 3 bases to trimming and J lost 0 bases; unmatched junction nucleotides: 7. CDR1 ENHRY and CDR2 SYGVKD come from the germline V gene. The CDR3 spells CAISELGQGGRSYNSPLHF. As DNA, the CDR3 is TGTGCCATCAGTGAATTGGGACAGGGGGGACGCTCCTATAATTCACCCCTCCACTTT.

The chain joins TRBV2 to TRBJ1-1; tentatively, D is TRBD1 (6 bases). CDR3 length: 14 amino acids. Germline lookup yields CDR1 SNHLY and CDR2 FYNNEI. With 2 bases removed from V and 8 bases from J, the gap between germline ends came to 15 bases. The CDR3 is CASSELGGGAEAFF. The DNA for the CDR3 is TGTGCCAGCAGTGAACTGGGAGGGGGGGCGGAAGCTTTCTTT.

The gene calls are TRBV9 and TRBJ2-1; TRBD2 matches at 11 bases. The CDR3 runs 18 residues. Trimming removed 2 bases from V and 7 bases from J; junction bases left unmatched: 14. The germline V gene encodes CDR1 SGDLS and CDR2 YYNGEE. CDR3 residues: CASSVAGTSGPAGNEQFF. The CDR3 region has the DNA TGTGCCAGCAGCGTGGCCGGGACTAGCGGCCCGGCGGGGAATGAGCAGTTCTTC.

The chain is built from TRBV7-2 and TRBJ1-5, with a weak D call TRBD1 (5 bases). Deletions cut 6 bases from V and 2 bases from J, with 20 bases between. The CDR3 consists of 17 residues. Per the germline V gene, CDR1 is SGHTA and CDR2 is FQGNSA. The CDR3 DNA reads as TGTGCCAGCAGACCAAGTGGCGGGGGAGTGGGCAATCAGCCCCAGCATTTT. Its protein is CASRPSGGGVGNQPQHF.

This clone was seen only once. The chain has TRBV4-3 and TRBJ2-7, with 7 nucleotides matching TRBD1. Germline V gene lookup returns CDR1 LGHNA and CDR2 YSLEER. The CDR3 is 13 residues long. Unmatched junction bases numbered 6, after V lost 1 base and J lost 9 bases. CDR3 protein: CASSQGKGAGQYF. Here the CDR3 DNA reads TGCGCCAGCAGCCAAGGAAAGGGGGCCGGGCAGTACTTC.

The chain carries TRBV4-1 and TRBJ2-6; D may be TRBD2 (5 bases). Germline values: CDR1 MGHRA, CDR2 YSYEKL. V was cut by 0 bases and J by 2 bases, with 20 bases left in between. There are 20 residues in the CDR3. The CDR3 here is CASSQDRPKRGITGANVLTF. In nucleotides, the CDR3 is TGCGCCAGCAGCCAAGATCGTCCAAAGAGAGGGATAACTGGGGCCAACGTCCTGACTTTC.

The count of this clone is one. The V and J genes are TRBV14 and TRBJ2-1; no definite D call. Germline V gene lookup returns CDR1 SGHDN and CDR2 FVKESK. The CDR3 totals 14 residues. Trimming took off 1 base at V and 2 bases at J, with 6 bases between the two ends. The CDR3 coding sequence is TGTGCCAGCAGCCAAGTTACGGCCTACAATGAGCAGTTCTTC. This translates into CASSQVTAYNEQFF. The full variable domain, with the rest looked up from reference TRBV14 and TRBJ2-1, is EAGVTQFPSHSVIEKGQTVTLRCDPISGHDNLYWYRRVMGKEIKFLLHFVKESKQDESGMPNNRFLAERTGGTYSTLKVQPAELEDSGVYFCASSQVTAYNEQFFGPGTRLTVL.

The chain has TRBV2 and TRBJ2-7; 7 nucleotides agree with TRBD1. The germline V gene has CDR1 SNHLY and CDR2 FYNNEI. Unmatched junction bases numbered 8, after V lost 2 bases and J lost 4 bases. CDR3 length: 15 amino acids. This CDR3 reads CASSEKGTVPYEQYF. CDR3 DNA: TGTGCCAGCAGTGAAAAGGGGACAGTACCTTACGAGCAGTACTTC.

This chain joins TRBV6-5 and TRBJ1-5, with D uncertain. V was clipped by 0 bases and J by 10 bases, with 16 bases between them. The length of the CDR3 is 15 residues. Per the germline V gene, CDR1 is MNHEY and CDR2 is SVGAGI. CDR3 DNA sequence: TGTGCCAGCAGTTACTCGCAGAACGGACTAGGTCCCCAGCATTTT. The encoded protein is CASSYSQNGLGPQHF.

The V and J genes are TRBV7-2 and TRBJ1-6; 7 bases map to TRBD1. This CDR3 region has 15 residues. V shed 5 bases and J 8 bases; nucleotides not matched to a gene: 9. Germline assignment: CDR1 SGHTA and CDR2 FQGNSA. The CDR3 nucleotides are TGTGCCAGCAGCCCACAGGGGCTAGCGTATTCACCCCTCCACTTT. Amino acids: CASSPQGLAYSPLHF.

V usage is TRBV9 and J usage is TRBJ2-5, with 10 positions matching TRBD2. Germline values: CDR1 SGDLS, CDR2 YYNGEE. The J segment lost 4 bases and the V segment lost 2 bases, leaving 5 bases of the junction unmatched. The CDR3 sequence is 15 residues long. CDR3 in DNA: TGTGCCAGCAGCGTCTGGCTAGCGGGAGTAGAGACCCAGTACTTC. Amino acid sequence: CASSVWLAGVETQYF.